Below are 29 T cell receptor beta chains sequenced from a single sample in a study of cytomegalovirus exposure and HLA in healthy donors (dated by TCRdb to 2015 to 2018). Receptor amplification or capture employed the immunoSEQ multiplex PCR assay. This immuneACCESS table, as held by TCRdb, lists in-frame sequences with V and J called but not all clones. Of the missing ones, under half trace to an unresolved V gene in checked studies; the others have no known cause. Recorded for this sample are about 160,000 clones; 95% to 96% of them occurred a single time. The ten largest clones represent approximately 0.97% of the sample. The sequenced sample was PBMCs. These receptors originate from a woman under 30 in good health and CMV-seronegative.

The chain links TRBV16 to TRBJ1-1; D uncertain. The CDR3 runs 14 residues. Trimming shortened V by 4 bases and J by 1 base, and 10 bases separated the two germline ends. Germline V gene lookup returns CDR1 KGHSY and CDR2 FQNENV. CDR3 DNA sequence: TGTGCCAGCAGCCCGATCACTGCGAACACTGAAGCTTTCTTT. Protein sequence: CASSPITANTEAFF.

The CDR3 bases are TGTGCCAGCAGCGTACAGGGCGATACTGAAGCTTTCTTT. Its protein is CASSVQGDTEAFF. This chain links TRBV7-3 with TRBJ1-1; tentatively, D is TRBD1 (6 bases). The CDR3 covers 13 residues. V lost 5 bases and J 5 bases, leaving 12 bases between the germline ends. CDR1 SGHTA and CDR2 FQGTGA come from the germline V gene.

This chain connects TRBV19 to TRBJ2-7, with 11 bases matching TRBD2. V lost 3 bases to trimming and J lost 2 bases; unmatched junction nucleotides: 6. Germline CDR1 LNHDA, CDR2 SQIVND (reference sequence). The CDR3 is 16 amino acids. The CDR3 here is CASSMASGGLAYEQYF. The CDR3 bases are TGTGCCAGTAGTATGGCTAGCGGGGGGCTTGCCTACGAGCAGTACTTC.

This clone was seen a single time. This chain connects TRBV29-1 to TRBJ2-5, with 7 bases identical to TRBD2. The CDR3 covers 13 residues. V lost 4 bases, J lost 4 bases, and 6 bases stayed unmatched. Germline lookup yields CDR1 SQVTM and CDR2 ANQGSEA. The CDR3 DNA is TGCAGCGTTGGGGGGGGTGTCGGAGAGACCCAGTACTTC. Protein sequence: CSVGGGVGETQYF. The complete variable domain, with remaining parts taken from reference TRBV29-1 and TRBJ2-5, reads SAVISQKPSRDICQRGTSLTIQCQVDSQVTMMFWYRQQPGQSLTLIATANQGSEATYESGFVIDKFPISRPNLTFSTLTVSNMSPEDSSIYLCSVGGGVGETQYFGPGTRLLVL.

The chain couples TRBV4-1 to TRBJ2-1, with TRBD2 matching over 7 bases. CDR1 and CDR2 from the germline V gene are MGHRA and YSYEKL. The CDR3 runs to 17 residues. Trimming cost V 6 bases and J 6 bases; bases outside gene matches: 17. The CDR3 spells CASRHPPSGPPFNEQFF. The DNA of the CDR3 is TGCGCCAGCAGACACCCCCCTAGCGGTCCTCCTTTCAATGAGCAGTTCTTC.

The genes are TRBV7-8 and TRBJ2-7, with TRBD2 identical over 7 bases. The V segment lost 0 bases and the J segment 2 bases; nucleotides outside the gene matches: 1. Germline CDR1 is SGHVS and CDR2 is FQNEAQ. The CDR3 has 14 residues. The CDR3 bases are TGTGCCAGCAGCTTAGCGGGGGGGGCCTACGAGCAGTACTTC. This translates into CASSLAGGAYEQYF. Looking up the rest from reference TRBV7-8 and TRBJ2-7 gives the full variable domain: GAGVSQSPRYKVAKRGQDVALRCDPISGHVSLFWYQQALGQGPEFLTYFQNEAQLDKSGLPSDRFFAERPEGSVSTLKIQRTQQEDSAVYLCASSLAGGAYEQYFGPGTRLTVT.

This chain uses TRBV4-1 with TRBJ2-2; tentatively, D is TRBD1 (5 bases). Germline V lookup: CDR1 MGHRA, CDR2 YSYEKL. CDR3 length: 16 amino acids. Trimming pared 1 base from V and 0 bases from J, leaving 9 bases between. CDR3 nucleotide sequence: TGCGCCAGCAGCCAAGGACAGCTGCCGAACACCGGGGAGCTGTTTTTT. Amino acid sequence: CASSQGQLPNTGELFF.

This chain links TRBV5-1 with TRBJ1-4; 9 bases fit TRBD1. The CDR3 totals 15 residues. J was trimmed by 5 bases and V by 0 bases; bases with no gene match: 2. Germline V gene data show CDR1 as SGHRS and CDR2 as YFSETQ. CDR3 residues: CASSLGDRDNEKLFF. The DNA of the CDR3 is TGCGCCAGCAGCTTGGGGGACAGGGACAATGAAAAACTGTTTTTT. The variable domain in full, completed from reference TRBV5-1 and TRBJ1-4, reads KAGVTQTPRYLIKTRGQQVTLSCSPISGHRSVSWYQQTPGQGLQFLFEYFSETQRNKGNFPGRFSGRQFSNSRSEMNVSTLELGDSALYLCASSLGDRDNEKLFFGSGTQLSVL.

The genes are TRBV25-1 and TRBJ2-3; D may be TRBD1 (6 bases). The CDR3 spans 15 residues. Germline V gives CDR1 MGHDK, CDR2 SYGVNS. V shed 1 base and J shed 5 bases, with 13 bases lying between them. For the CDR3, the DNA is TGTGCCAGCAGTGAATTAAGGAGCAGGGGAGATACGCAGTATTTT. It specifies CASSELRSRGDTQYF.

CDR3 sequence: CASTQMLAKNIQYF. The CDR3 DNA reads TGTGCCAGCACCCAAATGTTAGCCAAAAACATTCAGTACTTC. This chain connects TRBV2 to TRBJ2-4; no clear D gene. CDR1 is SNHLY, CDR2 FYNNEI, per germline. Trimming stripped 7 bases from V and 0 bases from J, with 10 bases between. The CDR3 runs 14 residues.

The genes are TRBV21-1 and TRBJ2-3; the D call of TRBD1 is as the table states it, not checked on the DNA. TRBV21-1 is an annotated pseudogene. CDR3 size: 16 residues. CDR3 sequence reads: CASSSPRLYQGDTQYF. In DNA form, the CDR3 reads TGTGCCAGCAGCTCCCCCCGACTATATCAGGGGGATACGCAGTATTTT.

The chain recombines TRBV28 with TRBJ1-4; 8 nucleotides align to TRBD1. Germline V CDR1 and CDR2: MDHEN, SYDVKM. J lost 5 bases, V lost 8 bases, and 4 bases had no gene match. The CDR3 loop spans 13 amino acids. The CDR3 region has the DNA TGTGCCAGCGCCAGGACAGGGAATGAAAAACTGTTTTTT. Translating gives CASARTGNEKLFF.

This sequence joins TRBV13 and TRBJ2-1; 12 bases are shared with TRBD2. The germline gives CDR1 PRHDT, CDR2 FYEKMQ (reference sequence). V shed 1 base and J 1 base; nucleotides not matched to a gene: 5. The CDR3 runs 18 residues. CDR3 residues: CASSLVRTSGGSYNEQFF. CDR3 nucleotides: TGTGCCAGCAGCTTAGTCCGTACTAGCGGGGGGTCCTACAATGAGCAGTTCTTC.

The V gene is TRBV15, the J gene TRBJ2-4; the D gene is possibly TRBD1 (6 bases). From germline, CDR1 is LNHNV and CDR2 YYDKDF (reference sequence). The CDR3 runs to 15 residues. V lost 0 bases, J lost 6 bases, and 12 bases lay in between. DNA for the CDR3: TGTGCCACCAGCAGAGAAGAAGGGGGAAGAAACATTCAGTACTTC. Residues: CATSREEGGRNIQYF.

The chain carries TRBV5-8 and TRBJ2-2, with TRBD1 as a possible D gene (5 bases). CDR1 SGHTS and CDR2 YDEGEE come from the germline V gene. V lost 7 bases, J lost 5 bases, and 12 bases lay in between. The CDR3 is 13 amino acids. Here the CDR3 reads CASWGRGTGELFF. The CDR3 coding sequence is TGTGCCAGCTGGGGTAGGGGAACCGGGGAGCTGTTTTTT.

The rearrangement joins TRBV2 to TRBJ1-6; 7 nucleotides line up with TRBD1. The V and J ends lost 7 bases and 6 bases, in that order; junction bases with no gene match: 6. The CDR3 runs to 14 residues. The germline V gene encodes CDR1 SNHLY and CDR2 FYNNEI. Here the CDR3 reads CASIGTVINSPLHF. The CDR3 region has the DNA TGTGCCAGCATCGGGACAGTCATTAATTCACCCCTCCACTTT. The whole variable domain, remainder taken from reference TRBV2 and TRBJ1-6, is EPEVTQTPSHQVTQMGQEVILRCVPISNHLYFYWYRQILGQKVEFLVSFYNNEISEKSEIFDDQFSVERPDGSNFTLKIRSTKLEDSAMYFCASIGTVINSPLHFGNGTRLTVT.

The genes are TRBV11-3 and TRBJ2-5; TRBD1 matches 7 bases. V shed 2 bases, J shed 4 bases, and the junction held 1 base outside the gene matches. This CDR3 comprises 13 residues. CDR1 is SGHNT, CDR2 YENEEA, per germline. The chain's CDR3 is CASSLRGLETQYF. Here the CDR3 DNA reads TGTGCCAGCAGCTTAAGGGGGCTAGAGACCCAGTACTTC.

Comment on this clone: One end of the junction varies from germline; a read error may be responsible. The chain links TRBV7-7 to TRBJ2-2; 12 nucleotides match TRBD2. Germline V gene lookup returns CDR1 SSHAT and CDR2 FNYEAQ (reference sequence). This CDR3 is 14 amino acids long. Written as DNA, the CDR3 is TGTGCTAGCAGCTCGGGACTAGCGGGCGGGGAGCTGTTTTTT. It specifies CASSSGLAGGELFF.

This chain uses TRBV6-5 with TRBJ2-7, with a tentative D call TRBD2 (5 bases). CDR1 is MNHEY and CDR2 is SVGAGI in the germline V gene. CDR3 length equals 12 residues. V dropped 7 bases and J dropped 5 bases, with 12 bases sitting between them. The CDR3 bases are TGTGCCAGCACTTCCACTAGTAACGAGCAGTACTTC. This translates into CASTSTSNEQYF.

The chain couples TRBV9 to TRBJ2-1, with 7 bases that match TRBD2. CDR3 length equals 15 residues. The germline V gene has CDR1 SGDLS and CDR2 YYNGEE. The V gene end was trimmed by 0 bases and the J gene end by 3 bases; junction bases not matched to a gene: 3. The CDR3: CASSVGEGFYNEQFF. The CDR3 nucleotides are TGTGCCAGCAGCGTAGGGGAGGGGTTCTACAATGAGCAGTTCTTC.

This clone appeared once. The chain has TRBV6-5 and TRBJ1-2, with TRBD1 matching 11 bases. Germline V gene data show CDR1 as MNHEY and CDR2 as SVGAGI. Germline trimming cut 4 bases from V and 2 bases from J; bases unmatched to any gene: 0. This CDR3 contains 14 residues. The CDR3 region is CASSWDRGNYGYTF. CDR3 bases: TGTGCCAGCAGTTGGGACAGGGGGAACTATGGCTACACCTTC.

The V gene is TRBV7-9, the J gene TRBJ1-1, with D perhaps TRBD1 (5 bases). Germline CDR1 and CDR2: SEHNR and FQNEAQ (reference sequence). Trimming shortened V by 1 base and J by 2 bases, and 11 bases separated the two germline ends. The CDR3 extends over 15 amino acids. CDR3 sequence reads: CASSLGGARNTEAFF. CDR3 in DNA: TGTGCCAGCAGCTTAGGTGGGGCCCGAAACACTGAAGCTTTCTTT.

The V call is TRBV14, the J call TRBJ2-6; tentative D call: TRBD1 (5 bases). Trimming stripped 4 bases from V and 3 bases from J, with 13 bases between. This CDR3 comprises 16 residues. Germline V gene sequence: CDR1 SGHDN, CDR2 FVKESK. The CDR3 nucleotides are TGTGCCAGCAGCCTGGACACCACCGGTGGGGCCAACGTCCTGACTTTC. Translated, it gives CASSLDTTGGANVLTF.

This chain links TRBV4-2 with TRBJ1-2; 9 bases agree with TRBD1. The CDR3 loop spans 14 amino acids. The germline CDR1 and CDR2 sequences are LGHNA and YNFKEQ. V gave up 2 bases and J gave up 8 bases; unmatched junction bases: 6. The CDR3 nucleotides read TGTGCCAGCAGCCAACAACAGGGGACAGGGGGCTACACCTTC. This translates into CASSQQQGTGGYTF.

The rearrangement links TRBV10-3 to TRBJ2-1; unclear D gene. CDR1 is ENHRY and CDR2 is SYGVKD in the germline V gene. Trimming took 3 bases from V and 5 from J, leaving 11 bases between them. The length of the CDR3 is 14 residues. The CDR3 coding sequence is TGTGCCATCAGTGATGAGATTCCGAACAATGAGCAGTTCTTC. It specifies CAISDEIPNNEQFF.

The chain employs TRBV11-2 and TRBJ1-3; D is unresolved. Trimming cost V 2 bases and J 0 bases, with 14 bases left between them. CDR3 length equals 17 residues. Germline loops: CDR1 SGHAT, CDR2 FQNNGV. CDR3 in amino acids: CASSLIPGRLSGNTIYF. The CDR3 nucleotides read TGTGCCAGCAGCTTAATACCCGGCAGGCTCTCTGGAAACACCATATATTTT.

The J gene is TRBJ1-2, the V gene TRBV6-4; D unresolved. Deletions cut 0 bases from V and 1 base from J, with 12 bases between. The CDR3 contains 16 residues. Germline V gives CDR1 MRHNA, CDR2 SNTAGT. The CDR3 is CASSDSARNLNYGYTF. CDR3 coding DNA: TGTGCCAGCAGTGACTCCGCGCGGAACCTTAACTATGGCTACACCTTC.

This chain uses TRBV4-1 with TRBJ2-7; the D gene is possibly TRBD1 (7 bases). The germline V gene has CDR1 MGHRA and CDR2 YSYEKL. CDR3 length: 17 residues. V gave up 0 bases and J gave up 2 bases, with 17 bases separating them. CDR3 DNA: TGCGCCAGCAGCCAAGAACGGTCAGGGGGGATCCCCTACGAGCAGTACTTC. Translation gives CASSQERSGGIPYEQYF.

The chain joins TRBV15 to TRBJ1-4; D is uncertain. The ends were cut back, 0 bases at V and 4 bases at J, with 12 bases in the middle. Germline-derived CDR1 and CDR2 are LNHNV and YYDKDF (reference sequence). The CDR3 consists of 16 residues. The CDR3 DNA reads TGTGCCACCAGCAGAGATGCCGCTAGAATTAATGAAAAACTGTTTTTT. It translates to CATSRDAARINEKLFF.